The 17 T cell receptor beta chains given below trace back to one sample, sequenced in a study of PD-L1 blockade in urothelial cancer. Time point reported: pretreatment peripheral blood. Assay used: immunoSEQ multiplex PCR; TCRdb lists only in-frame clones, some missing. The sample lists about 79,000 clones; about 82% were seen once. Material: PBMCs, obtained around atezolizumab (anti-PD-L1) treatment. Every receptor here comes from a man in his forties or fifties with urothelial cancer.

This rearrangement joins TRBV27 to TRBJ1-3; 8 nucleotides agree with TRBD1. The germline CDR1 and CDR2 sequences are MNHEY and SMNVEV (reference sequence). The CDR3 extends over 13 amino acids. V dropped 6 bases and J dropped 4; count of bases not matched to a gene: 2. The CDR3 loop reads CASRTGVGNTIYF. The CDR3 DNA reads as TGTGCCAGCAGGACAGGGGTCGGAAACACCATATATTTT.

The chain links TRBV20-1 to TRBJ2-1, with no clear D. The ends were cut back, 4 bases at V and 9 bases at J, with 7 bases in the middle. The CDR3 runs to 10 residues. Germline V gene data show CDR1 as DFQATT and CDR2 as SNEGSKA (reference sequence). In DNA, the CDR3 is TGCAGTGCTAATCAGGCTGAGCAGTTCTTC. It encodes CSANQAEQFF.

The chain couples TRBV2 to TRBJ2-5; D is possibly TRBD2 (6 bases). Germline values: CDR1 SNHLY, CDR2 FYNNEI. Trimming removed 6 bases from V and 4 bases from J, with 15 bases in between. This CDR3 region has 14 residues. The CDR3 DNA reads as TGTGCCAGCAGCTCAACGGGAGTAATAGAGACCCAGTACTTC. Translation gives CASSSTGVIETQYF.

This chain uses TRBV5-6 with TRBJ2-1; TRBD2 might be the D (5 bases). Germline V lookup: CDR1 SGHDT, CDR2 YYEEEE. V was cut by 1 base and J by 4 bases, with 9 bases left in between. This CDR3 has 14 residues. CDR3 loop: CASSLTSGYNEQFF. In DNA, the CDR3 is TGTGCCAGCAGCTTGACATCGGGGTACAATGAGCAGTTCTTC.

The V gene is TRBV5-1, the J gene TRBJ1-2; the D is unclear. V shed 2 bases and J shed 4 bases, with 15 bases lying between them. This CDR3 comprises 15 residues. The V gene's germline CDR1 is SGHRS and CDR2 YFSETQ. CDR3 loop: CASSLDTPGGYGYTF. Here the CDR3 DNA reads TGCGCCAGCAGCTTAGACACGCCCGGTGGCTATGGCTACACCTTC.

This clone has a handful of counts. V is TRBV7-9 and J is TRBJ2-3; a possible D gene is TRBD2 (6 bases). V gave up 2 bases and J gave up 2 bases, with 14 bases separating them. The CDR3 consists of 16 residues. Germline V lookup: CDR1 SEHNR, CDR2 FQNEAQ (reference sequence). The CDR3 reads CASSLRSGPNTDTQYF. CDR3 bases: TGTGCCAGCAGCTTACGAAGCGGGCCGAACACAGATACGCAGTATTTT.

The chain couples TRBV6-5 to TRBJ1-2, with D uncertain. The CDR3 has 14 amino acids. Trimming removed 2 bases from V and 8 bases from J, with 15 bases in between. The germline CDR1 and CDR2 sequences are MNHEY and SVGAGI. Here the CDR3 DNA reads TGTGCCAGCAGTTACCGCAAGTCCCCCCAGGGCTACACCTTC. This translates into CASSYRKSPQGYTF.

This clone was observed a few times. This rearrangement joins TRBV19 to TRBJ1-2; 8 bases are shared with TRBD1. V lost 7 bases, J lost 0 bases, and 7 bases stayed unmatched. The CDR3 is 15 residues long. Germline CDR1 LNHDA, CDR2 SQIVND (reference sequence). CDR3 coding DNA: TGTGCCAGTACCCGGACAGGGTGGACTAACTATGGCTACACCTTC. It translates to CASTRTGWTNYGYTF.

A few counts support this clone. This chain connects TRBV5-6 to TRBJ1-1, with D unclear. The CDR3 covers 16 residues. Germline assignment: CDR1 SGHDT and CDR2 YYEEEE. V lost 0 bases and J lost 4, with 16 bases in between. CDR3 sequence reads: CASSLGENLRGTEAFF. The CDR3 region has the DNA TGTGCCAGCAGCTTGGGGGAAAACCTCCGGGGCACTGAAGCTTTCTTT.

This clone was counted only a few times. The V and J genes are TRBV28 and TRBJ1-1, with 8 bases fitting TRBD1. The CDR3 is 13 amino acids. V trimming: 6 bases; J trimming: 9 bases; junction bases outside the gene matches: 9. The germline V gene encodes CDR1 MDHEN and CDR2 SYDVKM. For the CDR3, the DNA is TGTGCCAGCAGCATCATGACAGGGGTCCAAGCTTTCTTT. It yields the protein CASSIMTGVQAFF.

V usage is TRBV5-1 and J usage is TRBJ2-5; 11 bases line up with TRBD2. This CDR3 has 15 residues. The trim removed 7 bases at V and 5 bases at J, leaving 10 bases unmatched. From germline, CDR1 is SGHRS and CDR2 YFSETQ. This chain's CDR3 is CASEGLAGGMETQYF. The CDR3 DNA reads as TGCGCCAGCGAGGGGCTAGCGGGAGGTATGGAGACCCAGTACTTC. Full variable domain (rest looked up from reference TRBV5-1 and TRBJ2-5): KAGVTQTPRYLIKTRGQQVTLSCSPISGHRSVSWYQQTPGQGLQFLFEYFSETQRNKGNFPGRFSGRQFSNSRSEMNVSTLELGDSALYLCASEGLAGGMETQYFGPGTRLLVL.

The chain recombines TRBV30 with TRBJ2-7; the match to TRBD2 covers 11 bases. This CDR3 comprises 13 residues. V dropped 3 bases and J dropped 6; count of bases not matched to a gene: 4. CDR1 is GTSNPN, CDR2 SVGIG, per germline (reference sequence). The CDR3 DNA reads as TGTGCCTGGAGCCAAACTAGCGGGAGCGAGCAGTACTTC. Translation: CAWSQTSGSEQYF.

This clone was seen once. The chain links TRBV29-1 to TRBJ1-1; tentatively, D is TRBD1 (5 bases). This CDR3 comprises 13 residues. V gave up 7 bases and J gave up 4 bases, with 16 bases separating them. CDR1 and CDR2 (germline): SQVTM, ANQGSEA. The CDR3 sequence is CSATRGEGTEAFF. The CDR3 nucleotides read TGCAGCGCGACGCGGGGCGAGGGCACTGAAGCTTTCTTT.

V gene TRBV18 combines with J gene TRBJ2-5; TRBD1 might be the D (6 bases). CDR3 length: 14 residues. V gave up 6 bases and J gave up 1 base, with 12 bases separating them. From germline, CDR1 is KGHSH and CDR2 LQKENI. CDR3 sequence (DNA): TGTGCCAGCTCCCTACGGACAGTCCAAGAGACCCAGTACTTC. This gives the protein CASSLRTVQETQYF.

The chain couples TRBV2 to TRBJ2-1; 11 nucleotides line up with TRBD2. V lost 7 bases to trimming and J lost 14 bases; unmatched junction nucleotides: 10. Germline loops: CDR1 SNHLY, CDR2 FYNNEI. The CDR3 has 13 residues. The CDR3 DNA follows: TGTGCCAGCAAACTAGCGGGAGTGGGAGACAAGTTCTTC. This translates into CASKLAGVGDKFF.

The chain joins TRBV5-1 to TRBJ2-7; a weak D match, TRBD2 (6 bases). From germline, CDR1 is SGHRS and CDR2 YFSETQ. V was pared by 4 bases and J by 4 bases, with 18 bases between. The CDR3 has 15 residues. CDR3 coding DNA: TGCGCCAGCAGCCCGGGACTCGTCGGGACGTACGAGCAGTACTTC. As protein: CASSPGLVGTYEQYF.

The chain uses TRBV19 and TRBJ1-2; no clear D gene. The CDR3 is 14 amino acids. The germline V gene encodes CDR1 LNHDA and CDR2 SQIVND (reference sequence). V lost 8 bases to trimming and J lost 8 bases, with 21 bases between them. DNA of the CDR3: TGTGCCAGTTCCAATCAGGCCCCCGGCGTCGGCTACACCTTC. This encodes CASSNQAPGVGYTF.